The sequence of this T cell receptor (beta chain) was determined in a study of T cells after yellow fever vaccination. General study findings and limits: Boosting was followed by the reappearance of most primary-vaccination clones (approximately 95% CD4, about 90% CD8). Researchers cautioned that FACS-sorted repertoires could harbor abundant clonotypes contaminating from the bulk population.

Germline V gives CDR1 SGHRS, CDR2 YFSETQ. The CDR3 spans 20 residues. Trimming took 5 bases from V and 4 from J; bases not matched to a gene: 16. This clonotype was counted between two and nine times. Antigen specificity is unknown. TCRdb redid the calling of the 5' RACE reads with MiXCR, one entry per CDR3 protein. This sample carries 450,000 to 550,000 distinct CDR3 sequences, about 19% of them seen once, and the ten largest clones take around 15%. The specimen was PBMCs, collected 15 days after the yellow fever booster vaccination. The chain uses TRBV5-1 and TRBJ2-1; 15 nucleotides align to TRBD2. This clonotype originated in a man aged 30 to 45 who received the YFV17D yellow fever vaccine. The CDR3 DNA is TGCGCCAGCAGAGGCTTTGGGGCCGGACTAGCGGGAGGGCGGTACAATGAGCAGTTCTTC. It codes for CASRGFGAGLAGGRYNEQFF.